A single sample gave rise to the 18 T cell receptor beta chains below, sequenced in a study of blood T cell repertoires in COVID-19. This table comes from immunoSEQ multiplex PCR, and its TCRdb copy is limited to in-frame clones, with some not included. The data hold roughly 75,000 clones, with 80% to 90% observed a single time. The source material was peripheral blood. The receptors here all came from a man aged 60 to 75 with acute or convalescent COVID-19.

V gene TRBV24-1 combines with J gene TRBJ2-1; 8 bases fit TRBD2. Per the germline V gene, CDR1 is KGHDR and CDR2 is SFDVKD. The CDR3 totals 16 residues. The trim removed 4 bases at V and 4 bases at J, leaving 8 bases unmatched. The CDR3 DNA reads TGTGCCACCAGTGACATAAGCGGGAGATCGTACAATGAGCAGTTCTTC. Translated: CATSDISGRSYNEQFF.

The rearrangement uses TRBV5-1 and TRBJ2-3, with D perhaps TRBD2 (6 bases). Germline-derived CDR1 and CDR2 are SGHRS and YFSETQ. V was shortened by 5 bases and J by 4 bases, with 20 bases between the two germline ends. CDR3 length: 16 amino acids. The CDR3 DNA follows: TGCGCCAGCAGTTCCAACGCCGGGACTGGGGCAGATACGCAGTATTTT. This sequence encodes CASSSNAGTGADTQYF.

J is TRBJ2-5 and V is TRBV9, with 7 bases lining up with TRBD1. The CDR3 is made up of 14 amino acids. V dropped 3 bases and J dropped 2; count of bases not matched to a gene: 4. Per germline, CDR1 SGDLS and CDR2 YYNGEE. CDR3 in amino acids: CASSGWDSQETQYF. The DNA for the CDR3 is TGTGCCAGCAGCGGCTGGGACAGTCAAGAGACCCAGTACTTC.

The chain uses TRBV23-1 and TRBJ2-3, with TRBD1 matching 11 bases. TRBV23-1 is marked as an open reading frame, function uncertain. After removal of 0 bases from V and 3 bases from J, the junction contained 5 bases not matched to a gene. This CDR3 is built from 17 residues. The CDR3 DNA follows: TGCGCCAGCAGTCAATCGATGGGACAGGGGGAAACAGATACGCAGTATTTT. Translated, it gives CASSQSMGQGETDTQYF.

This chain joins TRBV5-1 and TRBJ2-1; 10 nucleotides line up with TRBD2. Germline trimming cut 2 bases from V and 2 bases from J; bases unmatched to any gene: 4. From germline, CDR1 is SGHRS and CDR2 YFSETQ. The CDR3 contains 16 residues. The CDR3 region has the DNA TGCGCCAGCAGCTTCGCCGGGACTAGCGCCTACAATGAGCAGTTCTTC. Residues: CASSFAGTSAYNEQFF.

The V and J genes are TRBV7-3 and TRBJ1-3, with 7 bases lining up with TRBD1. Germline CDR1 is SGHTA and CDR2 is FQGTGA. With V trimmed by 6 bases and J by 6 bases, 11 bases remained unmatched. The CDR3 extends over 15 amino acids. CDR3 region: CASRLDRVSENTIYF. CDR3 bases: TGTGCCAGCAGGCTCGACAGGGTGTCCGAAAACACCATATATTTT.

The chain joins TRBV24-1 to TRBJ1-2; TRBD1 matches 9 bases. The CDR3 has 14 amino acids. Germline trimming cut 4 bases from V and 6 bases from J; bases unmatched to any gene: 5. Germline CDR1 KGHDR, CDR2 SFDVKD. CDR3 sequence: CATSDPGQGNGYTF. The CDR3 DNA reads as TGTGCCACCAGTGACCCGGGACAGGGAAATGGCTACACCTTC.

J is TRBJ2-2 and V is TRBV5-4; a possible D gene is TRBD1 (5 bases). V lost 0 bases to trimming and J lost 3 bases, with 12 bases between them. This CDR3 region has 16 residues. Germline V gene sequence: CDR1 SGHNT, CDR2 YYREEE (reference sequence). CDR3 DNA sequence: TGTGCCAGCAGCTTGGGTGTAGGGGTGGACACCGGGGAGCTGTTTTTT. It is translated as CASSLGVGVDTGELFF.

V gene TRBV20-1 combines with J gene TRBJ1-6; 7 bases align to TRBD1. The CDR3 runs to 16 residues. Germline CDR1 is DFQATT and CDR2 is SNEGSKA (reference sequence). Trimming took 3 bases from V and 7 from J; bases not matched to a gene: 12. The CDR3 region has the DNA TGCAGTGCTAGTAGGCCCCGACAGGGTTTGAATTCACCCCTCCACTTT. Its translation: CSASRPRQGLNSPLHF.

The V and J genes are TRBV7-3 and TRBJ2-1, with D unclear. The CDR3 has 14 amino acids. V lost 3 bases and J 6 bases, leaving 12 bases between the germline ends. Germline-derived CDR1 and CDR2 are SGHTA and FQGTGA. The DNA of the CDR3 is TGTGCCAGCAGCTTGGAACGGGTAAGCAATGAGCAGTTCTTC. Its translation is CASSLERVSNEQFF.

This clone was observed once. The chain joins TRBV5-1 to TRBJ2-1, with 9 bases fitting TRBD2. The germline V gene encodes CDR1 SGHRS and CDR2 YFSETQ. V gave up 0 bases and J gave up 12 bases; unmatched junction bases: 13. CDR3 length equals 16 residues. CDR3 region: CASSLAKGSGGVTQFF. Written as DNA, the CDR3 is TGCGCCAGCAGCTTGGCCAAGGGTAGCGGGGGAGTTACGCAGTTCTTC.

The chain employs TRBV30 and TRBJ1-2; 9 nucleotides line up with TRBD1. The CDR3 runs 17 residues. The germline gives CDR1 GTSNPN, CDR2 SVGIG (reference sequence). V shed 3 bases, J shed 2 bases, and the junction held 13 bases outside the gene matches. The CDR3 nucleotides are TGTGCCTGGAGGGGTGGGGACAGGGCTAGGTCCAACTATGGCTACACCTTC. Protein product: CAWRGGDRARSNYGYTF. The variable domain in full, completed from reference TRBV30 and TRBJ1-2, reads SQTIHQWPATLVQPVGSPLSLECTVEGTSNPNLYWYRQAAGRGLQLLFYSVGIGQISSEVPQNLSASRPQDRQFILSSKKLLLSDSGFYLCAWRGGDRARSNYGYTFGSGTRLTVV.

The rearrangement links TRBV14 to TRBJ2-7; 8 nucleotides align to TRBD2. The CDR3 spans 15 residues. The trim removed 4 bases at V and 4 bases at J, leaving 9 bases unmatched. Germline CDR1 and CDR2: SGHDN and FVKESK. CDR3 amino acids: CASSLRLSGSYEQYF. CDR3 bases: TGTGCCAGCAGCCTACGCCTGAGCGGGAGTTACGAGCAGTACTTC.

The chain combines TRBV27 with TRBJ2-2; 8 positions match TRBD2. The CDR3 totals 16 residues. The trim removed 2 bases at V and 2 bases at J, leaving 4 bases unmatched. Germline V lookup: CDR1 MNHEY, CDR2 SMNVEV (reference sequence). In nucleotides, the CDR3 is TGTGCCAGCAGTTTACACGGGGGGGCAAACACCGGGGAGCTGTTTTTT. Translating gives CASSLHGGANTGELFF.

As regards this clone: Other nucleotide sequences in the sample specify the same CDR3. V usage is TRBV19 and J usage is TRBJ2-2; 8 nucleotides line up with TRBD1. CDR3 size: 14 residues. The V segment lost 4 bases and the J segment 2 bases; nucleotides outside the gene matches: 0. CDR1 and CDR2 from the germline V gene are LNHDA and SQIVND (reference sequence). CDR3 region: CASSTGGNTGELFF. The CDR3 coding sequence is TGTGCCAGTAGTACAGGGGGCAACACCGGGGAGCTGTTTTTT.

The chain has TRBV27 and TRBJ2-7; 7 nucleotides line up with TRBD1. The CDR3 runs 14 residues. In germline, CDR1 is MNHEY, CDR2 SMNVEV (reference sequence). J gave up 2 bases and V 5 bases, and 6 bases lay outside the gene matches. CDR3 nucleotides: TGTGCCAGCAGTCCCGGGACAGCCCCCTACGAGCAGTACTTC. Residues: CASSPGTAPYEQYF.

The V and J genes are TRBV5-1 and TRBJ2-3, with a possible D match to TRBD2 (6 bases). The CDR3 loop spans 16 amino acids. Per the germline V gene, CDR1 is SGHRS and CDR2 is YFSETQ. The germline V and J ends were trimmed by 1 base and 2 bases, with 14 bases remaining between them. CDR3 region: CASSLIRDSNTDTQYF. In DNA form, the CDR3 reads TGCGCCAGCAGCTTGATCCGGGACTCAAACACAGATACGCAGTATTTT.

This chain joins TRBV6-1 and TRBJ2-7; 7 bases are a match to TRBD1. Germline CDR1 MNHNS, CDR2 SASEGT. The CDR3 has 17 residues. Losses at the gene ends were 2 bases for V and 2 bases for J; bases not matched to a gene: 12. In DNA, the CDR3 is TGTGCCAGCAGTGAAAGAAGGGAGACAGGGAGAACCTACGAGCAGTACTTC. Its translation is CASSERRETGRTYEQYF.